This TCR beta chain appears in the sequencing data of a study of cytomegalovirus exposure and HLA in healthy donors. The wider study: Among about 400 genotyped donors, about 83% fell in the Caucasian-associated ancestry cluster.

The PCR was carried out with 60 Vbeta primers and 13 Jbeta primers. The method was immunoSEQ multiplex PCR; TCRdb's version includes in-frame clones alone and lacks a portion of them. The table lists over 50,000 clones, over 70% of them singletons. Concerning this clone: The antigen is undetermined. At one end, the junction sequence differs from germline, possibly due to a read error.

Study observations and caveats: In terms of immune exposure information, only CMV serostatus was available.

The clonotype was recovered from a man aged 50 to 59 in good health and CMV-seropositive. The source material was PBMCs.

The CDR3 bases are TGCGCCTGGGGCCACCAGGGGGCCGCTGAAGCTTTCTTT. Its translation is CAWGHQGAAEAFF. J is TRBJ1-1 and V is TRBV30, with 8 bases matching TRBD1. Per the germline V gene, CDR1 is GTSNPN and CDR2 is SVGIG (reference sequence). This CDR3 spans 13 amino acids.